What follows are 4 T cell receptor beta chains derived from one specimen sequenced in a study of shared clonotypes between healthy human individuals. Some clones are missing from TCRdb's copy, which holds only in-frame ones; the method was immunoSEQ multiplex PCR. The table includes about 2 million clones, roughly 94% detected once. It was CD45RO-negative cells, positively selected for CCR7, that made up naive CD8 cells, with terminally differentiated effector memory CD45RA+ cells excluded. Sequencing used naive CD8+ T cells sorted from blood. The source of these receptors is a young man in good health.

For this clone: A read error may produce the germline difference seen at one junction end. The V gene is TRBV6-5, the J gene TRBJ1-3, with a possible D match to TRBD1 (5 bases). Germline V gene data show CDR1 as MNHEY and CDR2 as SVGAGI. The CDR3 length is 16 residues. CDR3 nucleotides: TGTGCCAGCAGATACTCAGGGCCTCTCTCTGGAAACACCATATATTTT. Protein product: CASRYSGPLSGNTIYF.

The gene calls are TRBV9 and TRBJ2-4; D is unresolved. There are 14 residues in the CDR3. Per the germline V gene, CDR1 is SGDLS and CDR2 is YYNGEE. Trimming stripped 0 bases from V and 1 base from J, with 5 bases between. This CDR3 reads CASSVDGAKNIQYF. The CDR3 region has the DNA TGTGCCAGCAGCGTAGACGGGGCCAAAAACATTCAGTACTTC.

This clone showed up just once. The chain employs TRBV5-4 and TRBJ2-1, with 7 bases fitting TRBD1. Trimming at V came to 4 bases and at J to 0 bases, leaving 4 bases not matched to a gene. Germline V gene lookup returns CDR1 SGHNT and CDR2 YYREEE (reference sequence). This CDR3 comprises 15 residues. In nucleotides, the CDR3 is TGTGCCAGCAGCGGGACAGAGAGCTCCTACAATGAGCAGTTCTTC. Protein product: CASSGTESSYNEQFF.

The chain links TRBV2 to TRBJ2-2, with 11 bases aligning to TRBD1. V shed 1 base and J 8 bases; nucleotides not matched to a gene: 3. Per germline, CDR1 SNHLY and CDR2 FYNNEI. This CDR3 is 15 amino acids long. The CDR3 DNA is TGTGCCAGCAGTGAAGAAGGACAGGGGGCAGGGGAGCTGTTTTTT. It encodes CASSEEGQGAGELFF.